A single sample is the source of the 16 T cell receptor beta chains below, sequenced in a study of CD8+ T cells in alopecia areata. In each case, RNA was isolated and then reverse transcribed into cDNA as the sequencing template. TCRdb's table, derived via immunoSEQ multiplex PCR, lists solely in-frame clones and lacks some. Of 90,000 to 150,000 clones listed, about 50% were seen once; the top ten hold approximately 0.5%. Treatment defined: oral pan-JAK inhibitor, 5-10 mg twice daily. Sequencing used CD4+ T cells sorted from blood, obtained at week 4, from a patient treated with tofacitinib. The receptors stem from a human donor with alopecia areata.

Worth noting for this clone: The DNA is left out, because the CDR3 cannot be placed on it with certainty; the CDR3 is given as TCRdb lists it. The chain joins TRBV7-9 to TRBJ2-6; TRBD2 was called by the table and not checked on the DNA. Germline assignment: CDR1 SEHNR and CDR2 FQNEAQ (reference sequence). The CDR3 sequence runs 15 residues, both termini included. The CDR3 spells CASRPGTFGANVLTF.

V is TRBV27 and J is TRBJ2-1; TRBD2 agrees at 16 bases. This CDR3 has 18 amino acids. CDR1 is MNHEY and CDR2 is SMNVEV in the germline V gene (reference sequence). J was trimmed by 10 bases and V by 5 bases; bases with no gene match: 14. CDR3 nucleotides: TGTGCCAGCAGTCTACTCCTGAGGGCGGGACTAGCGGGAGGGGAGCAGTTCTTC. Protein product: CASSLLLRAGLAGGEQFF.

V gene TRBV7-6 combines with J gene TRBJ1-2; TRBD1 aligns across 7 bases. CDR3 size: 14 residues. Per the germline V gene, CDR1 is SGHVS and CDR2 is FNYEAQ. Unmatched junction bases numbered 5, after V lost 5 bases and J lost 2 bases. The CDR3 nucleotides are TGTGCCAGCAGCCTAAGACAGGGAAACTATGGCTACACCTTC. It yields the protein CASSLRQGNYGYTF.

J is TRBJ2-7 and V is TRBV29-1, with D possibly being TRBD1 (6 bases). V lost 7 bases, J lost 3 bases, and 13 bases lay in between. The CDR3 has 12 amino acids. Germline V gene data show CDR1 as SQVTM and CDR2 as ANQGSEA. The CDR3 coding sequence is TGCAGCGCCGGACAGACTAACTACGAGCAGTACTTC. Its translation is CSAGQTNYEQYF.

The chain employs TRBV5-6 and TRBJ2-7; tentatively, D is TRBD1 (6 bases). V lost 2 bases and J lost 2, with 14 bases in between. The germline CDR1 and CDR2 sequences are SGHDT and YYEEEE. The CDR3 totals 15 residues. In DNA, the CDR3 is TGTGCCAGCAGCTTCCTGACAGGTTCTCCCTACGAGCAGTACTTC. The encoded protein is CASSFLTGSPYEQYF.

The chain uses TRBV2 and TRBJ2-1, with D possibly being TRBD1 (5 bases). The germline V and J ends were trimmed by 2 bases and 8 bases, with 16 bases remaining between them. The CDR3 runs 15 residues. In germline, CDR1 is SNHLY, CDR2 FYNNEI. CDR3: CASSERSQGGDEQFF. Here the CDR3 DNA reads TGTGCCAGCAGTGAAAGGAGTCAGGGTGGCGATGAGCAGTTCTTC.

The sample holds one count of this clone. This chain links TRBV4-2 with TRBJ2-7; D is perhaps TRBD2 (5 bases). The CDR3 sequence is 15 residues long. Trimming left V 4 bases short and J 3 bases short, with 16 bases between. CDR1 is LGHNA, CDR2 YNFKEQ, per germline. CDR3 bases: TGTGCCAGCAGCCCTCTAGCCAGCGGCGACTACGAGCAGTACTTC. It encodes CASSPLASGDYEQYF.

The chain is built from TRBV30 and TRBJ2-5, with no clear D. Germline CDR1 and CDR2: GTSNPN and SVGIG (reference sequence). V lost 3 bases and J lost 7, with 12 bases in between. This CDR3 is 12 amino acids long. In nucleotides, the CDR3 is TGTGCCTGGAGAATTAGGGCGCTGACCCAGTACTTC. Residues: CAWRIRALTQYF. The variable domain in full, completed from reference TRBV30 and TRBJ2-5, reads SQTIHQWPATLVQPVGSPLSLECTVEGTSNPNLYWYRQAAGRGLQLLFYSVGIGQISSEVPQNLSASRPQDRQFILSSKKLLLSDSGFYLCAWRIRALTQYFGPGTRLLVL.

The CDR3, as DNA: TGTGCCAGCAGCGCGGAAAATAGTAACACTGAAGCTTTCTTT. Its protein is CASSAENSNTEAFF. The chain employs TRBV9 and TRBJ1-1, with D uncertain. This CDR3 comprises 14 residues. Looked up from germline, CDR1 is SGDLS and CDR2 is YYNGEE. Trimming took off 3 bases at V and 2 bases at J, with 11 bases between the two ends.

J is TRBJ2-6 and V is TRBV11-2; the D gene is possibly TRBD1 (5 bases). V dropped 3 bases and J dropped 0 bases, with 9 bases sitting between them. Per the germline V gene, CDR1 is SGHAT and CDR2 is FQNNGV. The CDR3 has 16 amino acids. For the CDR3, the DNA is TGTGCCAGCAGCTTCACAGGTGTCTCTGGGGCCAACGTCCTGACTTTC. Translated: CASSFTGVSGANVLTF.

The chain links TRBV10-1 to TRBJ1-2, with TRBD1 as a possible D gene (6 bases). Trimming removed 3 bases from V and 4 bases from J, with 12 bases in between. The germline gives CDR1 WNHNN, CDR2 SYGVQD (reference sequence). The CDR3 has 14 residues. The CDR3 reads CASSDNGGPYGYTF. CDR3 DNA: TGCGCCAGCAGTGACAACGGGGGGCCCTATGGCTACACCTTC.

This clone was counted between two and nine times. This chain links TRBV27 with TRBJ1-1; possible D gene TRBD1, 6 bases. CDR1 MNHEY and CDR2 SMNVEV come from the germline V gene (reference sequence). This CDR3 is built from 16 residues. V was clipped by 5 bases and J by 7 bases, with 23 bases between them. For the CDR3, the DNA is TGTGCCAGCAGTCCATACCCCCGGGGGGCCGAACTTGAAGCTTTCTTT. Translated, it gives CASSPYPRGAELEAFF.

V gene TRBV7-6 combines with J gene TRBJ2-5, with 7 positions matching TRBD2. The CDR3 consists of 16 residues. Germline CDR1 is SGHVS and CDR2 is FNYEAQ. With 5 bases clipped from V and 5 bases from J, the junction kept 14 bases outside the gene matches. Here the CDR3 reads CASSLLGGRGRETQYF. CDR3 sequence (DNA): TGTGCCAGCAGCCTTCTGGGAGGGAGAGGAAGGGAGACCCAGTACTTC.

The J gene is TRBJ2-7, the V gene TRBV14, with 7 bases fitting TRBD1. With V trimmed by 4 bases and J by 6 bases, 6 bases remained unmatched. CDR1 and CDR2 (germline): SGHDN, FVKESK. The CDR3 runs 13 residues. CDR3 coding DNA: TGTGCCAGCAGCCCCTGGACAGGAGGCGAGCAGTACTTC. Its translation: CASSPWTGGEQYF.

V and J are TRBV29-1 and TRBJ2-1; D ambiguous. Germline V gives CDR1 SQVTM, CDR2 ANQGSEA. Trimming stripped 4 bases from V and 2 bases from J, with 6 bases between. The CDR3 totals 12 residues. The CDR3 DNA reads as TGCAGCGTTGTTCCACCCTACAATGAGCAGTTCTTC. Translating it yields CSVVPPYNEQFF.

This clone showed up just a few times. The chain employs TRBV30 and TRBJ2-1; 9 bases fit TRBD2. Losses at the gene ends were 3 bases for V and 1 base for J; bases not matched to a gene: 13. Germline CDR1 GTSNPN, CDR2 SVGIG (reference sequence). The CDR3 is 18 amino acids. The CDR3 DNA reads TGTGCCTGGAGCCCCCCGGCGGGGGGGCAGCTGTCCTACAATGAGCAGTTCTTC. Its translation is CAWSPPAGGQLSYNEQFF.